This T cell receptor (beta chain) appears in the sequencing data of a study of CD8 T cells in ankylosing spondylitis. The study's findings and limits: A TCR beta motif of several highly homologous variants appeared characteristic of ankylosing spondylitis blood. Matched synovial fluid from ankylosing spondylitis patients was reported to be enriched for disease-linked clones.

Many counts were recorded for this clonotype. Its target is unknown. Library preparation for TCR beta used quantitative 5'-RACE with molecular barcodes. TCRdb re-derived calls from the 5' RACE reads in MiXCR, one entry per CDR3 protein. This table holds about 510,000 distinct CDR3 sequences, under 5.5% found once. The CDR3 is 16 residues long. Trimming removed 5 bases from V and 2 bases from J; junction bases left unmatched: 10. Per the germline V gene, CDR1 is DFQATT and CDR2 is SNEGSKA (reference sequence). This TCR was recovered from a male donor with ankylosing spondylitis. J is TRBJ2-1 and V is TRBV20-1; 9 bases match TRBD1. Sequences were obtained from blood, either unsorted or a sorted T cell fraction (not recorded which). DNA for the CDR3: TGCAGTGCTCCAGAATTGGACAGGGGAACCTACAATGAGCAGTTCTTC. This gives the protein CSAPELDRGTYNEQFF.